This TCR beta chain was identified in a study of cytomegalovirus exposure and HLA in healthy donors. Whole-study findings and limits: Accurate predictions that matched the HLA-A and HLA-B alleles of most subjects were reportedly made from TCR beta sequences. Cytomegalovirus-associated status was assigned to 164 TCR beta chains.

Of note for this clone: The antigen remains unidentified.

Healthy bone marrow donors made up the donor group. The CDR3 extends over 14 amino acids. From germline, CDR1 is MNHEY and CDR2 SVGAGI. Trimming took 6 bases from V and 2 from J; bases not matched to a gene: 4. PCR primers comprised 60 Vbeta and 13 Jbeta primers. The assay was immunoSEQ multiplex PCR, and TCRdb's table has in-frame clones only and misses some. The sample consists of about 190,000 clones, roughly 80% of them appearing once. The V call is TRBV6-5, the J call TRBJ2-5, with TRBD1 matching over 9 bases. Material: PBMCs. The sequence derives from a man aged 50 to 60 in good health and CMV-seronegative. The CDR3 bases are TGTGCCAGCAGCCGAGGACAGGGGCAAGAGACCCAGTACTTC. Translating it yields CASSRGQGQETQYF.